The TCR beta chain described here comes from a study of regulatory T cells in long-lasting Graves disease. Study-level results: Authors noted too few samples as a limitation.

This clonotype was observed at least ten times. As yet, its antigen is unknown. Assembly of TCR beta libraries relied on iRepertoire HTBI primers together with Arm-PCR of CDR3 regions. Using its own MiXCR run on the multiplex PCR reads, TCRdb lists one record per CDR3 protein. Found here are roughly 420,000 distinct CDR3 sequences, about 15% of them singletons; the top ten hold about 25%. Regarding time point: newly diagnosed GD, antithyroid drugs for less than 3 months. PBMC RNA was the source of the TCR library. The same data also went into a second study, on T cells in Graves' hyperthyroidism and ophthalmopathy.

The sample was peripheral blood mononuclear cells (PBMCs), taken at new diagnosis, from a patient treated with antithyroid drugs. This receptor was taken from a woman aged 18-29 years with Graves disease.

The CDR3 DNA reads TGTGCCAGCAGTTCGGGACTACGATACAATGAGCAGTTCTTC. This gives the protein CASSSGLRYNEQFF. The chain combines TRBV27 with TRBJ2-1, with TRBD2 matching over 7 bases. V was clipped by 4 bases and J by 4 bases; unmatched bases: 4. Germline assignment: CDR1 MNHEY and CDR2 SMNVEV (reference sequence). There are 14 residues in the CDR3.